What follows describes a single TCR beta chain. The sample comes from a study of T cells after yellow fever vaccination. Study results and caveats: The CD4 and CD8 compartments had a small share of their clonotypes in common. Reappearance after the booster was observed for most primary-vaccination clones (roughly 97% CD4, roughly 88% CD8).

For TCR, cDNA came from 5'RACE template switching, which added a universal primer site and UMIs. TCRdb reprocessed the 5' RACE reads via MiXCR and lists one record per CDR3 protein. The data contain approximately 96,000 distinct CDR3 sequences, about 8.2% of them seen just once; the ten biggest clones take up around 17%. This receptor was obtained from a man between 18 and 29 years old who received the YFV17D yellow fever vaccine. Sequencing was performed on CD8+ T cells not binding an NS4B(214-222) dextramer, sorted from PBMCs, taken roughly 14 days after the first yellow fever vaccination.

The CDR3 sequence is CASRSRDKVNNEQFF. The CDR3 DNA sequence: TGTGCCAGCAGATCCCGGGACAAGGTAAACAATGAGCAGTTCTTC. The rearrangement joins TRBV5-4 to TRBJ2-1; D might be TRBD1 (6 bases). This CDR3 region has 15 residues. The germline gives CDR1 SGHNT, CDR2 YYREEE (reference sequence). The V end lost 5 bases, the J end lost 5 bases, and 17 bases lay between the germline ends.